These 20 T cell receptor beta chains originate from one sample sequenced in a study of CD8+ T cells in alopecia areata listed by TCRdb under 2018. The treatment or condition label corresponds to: oral pan-JAK inhibitor, 5-10 mg twice daily. Preparation of the library involved the immunoSEQ multiplex PCR assay. RNA was extracted from all samples and reverse transcribed into cDNA as template for TCR sequencing. The clones in this table, taken by TCRdb from immuneACCESS, are in-frame only. Not every clone is retained; where verified, under half of the shortfall comes from an unresolved V gene, and the cause of the rest is unknown. The sample has about 210,000 clones on record, 66% of them singletons. Jointly, the top ten make up 1% to 1.5% of the sample. The material was CD4+ T cells sorted from blood, obtained at week 44, from a patient treated with tofacitinib. The receptor set was obtained from a human donor with alopecia areata.

The chain recombines TRBV2 with TRBJ2-4, with 8 bases that match TRBD2. The J segment lost 6 bases and the V segment lost 7 bases, leaving 17 bases of the junction unmatched. CDR1 and CDR2 from the germline V gene are SNHLY and FYNNEI. The CDR3 sequence is 17 residues long. CDR3: CASTAVVAGIRGNIQYF. CDR3 sequence (DNA): TGTGCCAGCACCGCGGTGGTAGCGGGGATCCGAGGAAACATTCAGTACTTC. The variable domain in full, with the rest retrieved from reference TRBV2 and TRBJ2-4, is EPEVTQTPSHQVTQMGQEVILRCVPISNHLYFYWYRQILGQKVEFLVSFYNNEISEKSEIFDDQFSVERPDGSNFTLKIRSTKLEDSAMYFCASTAVVAGIRGNIQYFGAGTRLSVL.

The rearrangement joins TRBV12-5 to TRBJ1-1; 7 nucleotides match TRBD1. After removal of 8 bases from V and 5 bases from J, the junction contained 8 bases not matched to a gene. The CDR3 sequence is 13 residues long. CDR1 LGHNT and CDR2 FRNRAP come from the germline V gene. DNA of the CDR3: TGTGCTAGTAGAGGGGGCGTAGGAACTGAAGCTTTCTTT. This codes for CASRGGVGTEAFF.

The V gene is TRBV10-3, the J gene TRBJ2-1, with 15 bases aligning to TRBD2. The CDR3 spans 16 residues. From germline, CDR1 is ENHRY and CDR2 SYGVKD. Trimming removed 8 bases from V and 0 bases from J; junction bases left unmatched: 2. CDR3 protein: CAIGTSGGSSYNEQFF. CDR3 sequence (DNA): TGTGCCATCGGGACTAGCGGGGGGAGCTCCTACAATGAGCAGTTCTTC.

The V gene is TRBV19, the J gene TRBJ1-5; no firm D call. Germline CDR1 and CDR2: LNHDA and SQIVND (reference sequence). V was clipped by 1 base and J by 7 bases, with 14 bases between them. The CDR3 runs to 15 residues. This CDR3 reads CASSIGGQVKQPQHF. CDR3 in DNA: TGTGCCAGTAGTATAGGAGGGCAGGTCAAACAGCCCCAGCATTTT. Complete variable domain (other parts from reference TRBV19 and TRBJ1-5): DGGITQSPKYLFRKEGQNVTLSCEQNLNHDAMYWYRQDPGQGLRLIYYSQIVNDFQKGDIAEGYSVSREKKESFPLTVTSAQKNPTAFYLCASSIGGQVKQPQHFGDGTRLSIL.

The chain uses TRBV29-1 and TRBJ2-3; the D is unclear. Trimming removed 0 bases at V and 6 bases at J, with 4 bases between. CDR3 length: 11 amino acids. CDR1 and CDR2 from the germline V gene are SQVTM and ANQGSEA. DNA of the CDR3: TGCAGCGTTGAAGATGGGGATACGCAGTATTTT. Amino acid sequence: CSVEDGDTQYF.

This clone turned up a few times. The rearrangement uses TRBV2 and TRBJ1-4; no firm D call. Deletions cut 7 bases from V and 4 bases from J, with 19 bases between. The CDR3 spans 16 residues. CDR1 is SNHLY and CDR2 is FYNNEI in the germline V gene. CDR3 residues: CASISSAFPINEKLFF. CDR3 DNA: TGTGCCAGCATTTCTTCAGCGTTCCCCATTAATGAAAAACTGTTTTTT.

The chain combines TRBV25-1 with TRBJ1-1, with D hard to call. CDR3 length: 13 amino acids. Per the germline V gene, CDR1 is MGHDK and CDR2 is SYGVNS. The V gene lost 2 bases and the J gene lost 2 bases, with 6 bases spanning the gap. The CDR3 region has the DNA TGTGCCAGCAGTGAAAAGGCTAACACTGAAGCTTTCTTT. Translation: CASSEKANTEAFF. Filled out from reference TRBV25-1 and TRBJ1-1, the complete variable domain reads EADIYQTPRYLVIGTGKKITLECSQTMGHDKMYWYQQDPGMELHLIHYSYGVNSTEKGDLSSESTVSRIRTEHFPLTLESARPSHTSQYLCASSEKANTEAFFGQGTRLTVV.

V gene TRBV29-1 combines with J gene TRBJ1-1, with a possible D match to TRBD1 (5 bases). Germline V gene data show CDR1 as SQVTM and CDR2 as ANQGSEA. With 3 bases removed from V and 1 base from J, the gap between germline ends came to 12 bases. The CDR3 extends over 14 amino acids. The CDR3 nucleotides are TGCAGCGTTGAGTTGGGACCCCAGAACACTGAAGCTTTCTTT. It translates to CSVELGPQNTEAFF.

The chain combines TRBV28 with TRBJ1-2; possible D gene TRBD1, 6 bases. The CDR3 loop spans 14 amino acids. Deletions cut 2 bases from V and 4 bases from J, with 11 bases between. The germline CDR1 and CDR2 sequences are MDHEN and SYDVKM. This CDR3 reads CASSLGGSGYGYTF. For the CDR3, the DNA is TGTGCCAGCAGTTTAGGGGGCTCGGGCTATGGCTACACCTTC.

A remark on this clone: The sample has other DNA sequences that encode this CDR3 too. This CDR3 reads CASSAGQGGGEQYF. As DNA, the CDR3 is TGCGCCAGCAGCGCGGGACAGGGGGGTGGCGAGCAGTACTTC. The rearrangement uses TRBV5-1 and TRBJ2-7; 11 bases match TRBD1. The V gene end was trimmed by 4 bases and the J gene end by 6 bases; junction bases not matched to a gene: 6. The CDR3 covers 14 residues. CDR1 and CDR2 from the germline V gene are SGHRS and YFSETQ.

The genes are TRBV7-6 and TRBJ1-1, with 9 bases that match TRBD1. There are 14 residues in the CDR3. Per germline, CDR1 SGHVS and CDR2 FNYEAQ. After removal of 4 bases from V and 2 bases from J, the junction contained 2 bases not matched to a gene. The CDR3 bases are TGTGCCAGCAGCTGGGGACAGGGAAACACTGAAGCTTTCTTT. It translates to CASSWGQGNTEAFF.

The table lists this clone with a few counts. This chain links TRBV29-1 with TRBJ1-1; the D is unclear. The V and J ends lost 8 bases and 0 bases respectively, with 10 bases between them. The germline V gene encodes CDR1 SQVTM and CDR2 ANQGSEA. The CDR3 runs 12 residues. CDR3 amino acids: CSIRTVNTEAFF. The DNA of the CDR3 is TGCAGCATCAGGACGGTGAACACTGAAGCTTTCTTT.

This chain connects TRBV4-3 to TRBJ2-2; 7 bases agree with TRBD1. This CDR3 has 14 amino acids. The junction had 7 bases not matched to a gene; V was cut back by 4 bases and J by 8 bases. Germline CDR1 reads LGHNA; CDR2 reads YSLEER. The CDR3, as DNA: TGCGCCAGCAGCCTAGACAGGGATGTGGGGGAGCTGTTTTTT. As protein: CASSLDRDVGELFF.

The table lists this clone with a count of one. The CDR3 is CASRTRVEQYF. The CDR3, as DNA: TGCGCCAGCAGGACCAGGGTCGAGCAGTACTTC. The chain joins TRBV10-2 to TRBJ2-7, with D possibly TRBD1 on 5 matching bases. CDR3 size: 11 residues. Trimming removed 6 bases from V and 6 bases from J, with 9 bases in between. Germline-derived CDR1 and CDR2 are WSHSY and SAAADI.

V gene TRBV2 combines with J gene TRBJ1-1; D perhaps matches TRBD1 (5 bases). Germline-derived CDR1 and CDR2 are SNHLY and FYNNEI. The CDR3 contains 13 residues. Between the trimmed V and J ends, which lost 6 bases and 1 base, there was a span of 9 bases. The CDR3 here is CASRQVPNTEAFF. The CDR3 region has the DNA TGTGCCAGCAGACAGGTTCCGAACACTGAAGCTTTCTTT.

This clone was picked up one time. The CDR3 sequence: CASTAGTGERETQYF. CDR3 coding DNA: TGTGCCAGCACTGCCGGGACAGGGGAAAGGGAGACCCAGTACTTC. This chain connects TRBV6-1 to TRBJ2-5, with TRBD1 identical over 10 bases. V gave up 7 bases and J gave up 5 bases; unmatched junction bases: 10. The CDR3 has 15 amino acids. The germline V gene has CDR1 MNHNS and CDR2 SASEGT.

This rearrangement joins TRBV29-1 to TRBJ1-2; 7 positions agree with TRBD1. The CDR3 runs to 12 residues. Per the germline V gene, CDR1 is SQVTM and CDR2 is ANQGSEA. Trimming removed 7 bases from V and 4 bases from J; junction bases left unmatched: 6. The CDR3: CSATGTAYGYTF. The CDR3 DNA sequence: TGCAGCGCGACCGGGACAGCCTATGGCTACACCTTC.

The rearrangement joins TRBV10-3 to TRBJ2-1; 9 bases align to TRBD2. V lost 6 bases to trimming and J lost 3 bases; unmatched junction nucleotides: 6. Germline CDR1 reads ENHRY; CDR2 reads SYGVKD. The CDR3 covers 15 residues. The CDR3 region is CAISPTSGDYNEQFF. The CDR3 DNA reads TGTGCCATCAGCCCGACTAGCGGTGACTACAATGAGCAGTTCTTC.

The V gene is TRBV7-7, the J gene TRBJ1-4; D unclear. The CDR3 has 13 amino acids. The V end lost 5 bases, the J end lost 8 bases, and 12 bases lay between the germline ends. From germline, CDR1 is SSHAT and CDR2 FNYEAQ (reference sequence). CDR3 coding DNA: TGTGCCAGCAGCCCTAGCCCGGGAGAAAAACTGTTTTTT. Encoded protein: CASSPSPGEKLFF.

The chain has TRBV29-1 and TRBJ2-7; D might be TRBD1 (6 bases). The CDR3 has 12 residues. Trimming took 7 bases from V and 0 from J, leaving 10 bases between them. Germline V gene data show CDR1 as SQVTM and CDR2 as ANQGSEA. The CDR3 nucleotides are TGCAGCGCAGGACAGAGCTCCTACGAGCAGTACTTC. Its protein product is CSAGQSSYEQYF.